The 22 T cell receptor beta chains presented below share a single source sample, sequenced in a study of blood T cell repertoires in COVID-19. The table came from immunoSEQ multiplex PCR; TCRdb's copy has only in-frame clones and leaves some out. Here the sample spans about 75,000 clones, approximately 87% being singletons. The specimen sequenced was peripheral blood. Source of these receptors: a human donor in a cohort sampled during active COVID-19.

This chain connects TRBV6-6 to TRBJ2-6; D perhaps matches TRBD2 (6 bases). Germline values: CDR1 MNHNY, CDR2 SVGAGI (reference sequence). CDR3 size: 15 residues. V dropped 6 bases and J dropped 3 bases, with 12 bases sitting between them. Written as DNA, the CDR3 is TGTGCCAGCAGACCTCCGGGGGATGGGGCCAACGTCCTGACTTTC. Translating it yields CASRPPGDGANVLTF.

This chain links TRBV19 with TRBJ2-6; 7 nucleotides line up with TRBD1. The CDR3 is 18 amino acids. Looked up from germline, CDR1 is LNHDA and CDR2 is SQIVND (reference sequence). V trimming: 6 bases; J trimming: 0 bases; junction bases outside the gene matches: 11. CDR3 protein: CASSPWKGQNSGANVLTF. The CDR3 nucleotides are TGTGCCAGTAGCCCTTGGAAGGGACAGAACTCTGGGGCCAACGTCCTGACTTTC.

This rearrangement joins TRBV14 to TRBJ2-7; D is undetermined. This CDR3 region has 14 residues. In germline, CDR1 is SGHDN, CDR2 FVKESK. Trimming pared 1 base from V and 1 base from J, leaving 8 bases between. The CDR3 sequence: CASSQVGRSYEQYF. The CDR3 DNA sequence: TGTGCCAGCAGCCAAGTGGGCAGATCCTACGAGCAGTACTTC.

V is TRBV29-1 and J is TRBJ1-3, with TRBD1 identical over 8 bases. CDR3 length: 16 residues. V lost 6 bases to trimming and J lost 0 bases; unmatched junction nucleotides: 10. Germline CDR1 reads SQVTM; CDR2 reads ANQGSEA. CDR3 DNA sequence: TGCAGCGTCTGGAGTGGACAGGGCCTCTCTGGAAACACCATATATTTT. Translated: CSVWSGQGLSGNTIYF.

This sequence joins TRBV2 and TRBJ2-3; a weak D match, TRBD1 (6 bases). The CDR3 sequence is 15 residues long. Trimming pared 6 bases from V and 1 base from J, leaving 14 bases between. Per germline, CDR1 SNHLY and CDR2 FYNNEI. CDR3 sequence: CASSFLPGGTDTQYF. CDR3 sequence (DNA): TGTGCCAGCAGCTTCCTTCCAGGGGGCACAGATACGCAGTATTTT.

The chain is built from TRBV7-8 and TRBJ1-2; 10 bases fit TRBD1. The CDR3 runs 16 residues. Per germline, CDR1 SGHVS and CDR2 FQNEAQ. The V gene end was trimmed by 4 bases and the J gene end by 6 bases; junction bases not matched to a gene: 11. The CDR3 sequence: CASSSMGLGTGDGYTF. The CDR3 DNA reads TGTGCCAGCAGCTCCATGGGGTTGGGGACAGGGGATGGCTACACCTTC.

The genes are TRBV9 and TRBJ2-5; tentative D call: TRBD1 (6 bases). The CDR3 runs to 14 residues. Per the germline V gene, CDR1 is SGDLS and CDR2 is YYNGEE. Trimming cost V 0 bases and J 3 bases, with 9 bases left between them. The CDR3 region has the DNA TGTGCCAGCAGCGTAGGGGGGCAGGAAGAGACCCAGTACTTC. Residues: CASSVGGQEETQYF.

V gene TRBV28 combines with J gene TRBJ2-3; a possible D gene is TRBD1 (6 bases). Germline assignment: CDR1 MDHEN and CDR2 SYDVKM. The CDR3 loop spans 17 amino acids. Trimming left V 6 bases short and J 2 bases short, with 21 bases between. The CDR3 loop reads CASSPVATGAFTDTQYF. In DNA, the CDR3 is TGTGCCAGCAGCCCCGTAGCGACAGGAGCCTTCACAGATACGCAGTATTTT.

The rearrangement uses TRBV28 and TRBJ1-4, with 9 bases fitting TRBD1. The CDR3 has 16 residues. Per the germline V gene, CDR1 is MDHEN and CDR2 is SYDVKM. V trimming: 6 bases; J trimming: 6 bases; junction bases outside the gene matches: 11. The CDR3 sequence: CASSLLTGGAYEKLFF. The CDR3, as DNA: TGTGCCAGCAGCCTTCTCACAGGGGGCGCGTATGAAAAACTGTTTTTT.

The chain carries TRBV4-3 and TRBJ1-4, with D perhaps TRBD1 (5 bases). The germline V and J ends were trimmed by 0 bases and 2 bases, with 13 bases remaining between them. The CDR3 runs 17 residues. Germline assignment: CDR1 LGHNA and CDR2 YSLEER. The DNA for the CDR3 is TGCGCCAGCAGCCAAGATGACCGCAGGGTCACTAATGAAAAACTGTTTTTT. Translated, it gives CASSQDDRRVTNEKLFF.

This clone appeared once. The V gene is TRBV7-3, the J gene TRBJ2-5; 7 nucleotides agree with TRBD1. V lost 4 bases and J lost 2; bases outside the gene matches: 1. This CDR3 has 13 residues. Germline CDR1 and CDR2: SGHTA and FQGTGA. The CDR3 loop reads CASSWDRQETQYF. The CDR3 bases are TGTGCCAGCAGCTGGGACAGACAAGAGACCCAGTACTTC.

This chain connects TRBV29-1 to TRBJ2-3, with 9 bases that match TRBD2. This CDR3 is 18 amino acids long. Germline assignment: CDR1 SQVTM and CDR2 ANQGSEA. V lost 7 bases, J lost 3 bases, and 20 bases stayed unmatched. CDR3 coding DNA: TGCAGCGCTCCTTGGGTTAGCGGGAGCTGGGGACCAACAGATACGCAGTATTTT. This sequence encodes CSAPWVSGSWGPTDTQYF.

The chain employs TRBV4-3 and TRBJ2-6; tentatively, D is TRBD2 (6 bases). The CDR3 sequence is 22 residues long. Trimming left V 2 bases short and J 0 bases short, with 26 bases between. Germline V gene data show CDR1 as LGHNA and CDR2 as YSLEER. CDR3 region: CASSQQTSYGGQVLSGANVLTF. The CDR3 region has the DNA TGCGCCAGCAGCCAACAAACGTCGTATGGAGGGCAAGTCCTCTCTGGGGCCAACGTCCTGACTTTC.

This clone was counted only a few times. The chain couples TRBV6-2 or TRBV6-3 to TRBJ1-6; D perhaps matches TRBD1 (6 bases). Germline CDR1 reads MNHEY; CDR2 reads SVGEGT. Trimming removed 6 bases from V and 7 bases from J, with 13 bases in between. The length of the CDR3 is 14 residues. This CDR3 is CASRYAGQNSPLHF. The CDR3 DNA reads TGTGCCAGCAGGTACGCCGGACAGAATTCACCCCTCCACTTT.

The genes are TRBV18 and TRBJ2-7; D perhaps matches TRBD1 (6 bases). Trimming took 2 bases from V and 2 from J, leaving 7 bases between them. The length of the CDR3 is 13 residues. From germline, CDR1 is KGHSH and CDR2 LQKENI. As DNA, the CDR3 is TGTGCCAGCTCACCAGACAGGACCTACGAGCAGTACTTC. Protein: CASSPDRTYEQYF.

This clone was counted a single time. The V call is TRBV4-3, the J call TRBJ2-1; 8 bases map to TRBD2. Trimming took 0 bases from V and 0 from J; bases not matched to a gene: 13. The CDR3 has 20 amino acids. The germline V gene has CDR1 LGHNA and CDR2 YSLEER. The CDR3 bases are TGCGCCAGCAGCCAAGAAGTTAGCGGGACCTTGGCGAGCTCCTACAATGAGCAGTTCTTC. This sequence encodes CASSQEVSGTLASSYNEQFF.

This chain connects TRBV19 to TRBJ1-2; 7 bases are a match to TRBD1. The CDR3 sequence is 13 residues long. V shed 4 bases, J shed 8 bases, and the junction held 7 bases outside the gene matches. The germline gives CDR1 LNHDA, CDR2 SQIVND (reference sequence). The CDR3 DNA is TGTGCCAGTAGTAATGCAGGGGGTAGAGGCTACACCTTC. Its translation: CASSNAGGRGYTF. The entire variable domain, with the rest obtained from reference TRBV19 and TRBJ1-2, is as follows: DGGITQSPKYLFRKEGQNVTLSCEQNLNHDAMYWYRQDPGQGLRLIYYSQIVNDFQKGDIAEGYSVSREKKESFPLTVTSAQKNPTAFYLCASSNAGGRGYTFGSGTRLTVV.

The rearrangement uses TRBV5-1 and TRBJ2-1; TRBD2 is a possible D gene (5 bases). Between the trimmed V and J ends, which lost 3 bases and 0 bases, there was a span of 10 bases. The CDR3 totals 15 residues. Germline V lookup: CDR1 SGHRS, CDR2 YFSETQ. The CDR3 nucleotides read TGCGCCAGCAGCTCCGGACGGGGCTCCTACAATGAGCAGTTCTTC. Its translation: CASSSGRGSYNEQFF.

The chain employs TRBV2 and TRBJ2-1; 7 positions match TRBD1. V gave up 4 bases and J gave up 5 bases; unmatched junction bases: 14. The CDR3 loop spans 17 amino acids. Per the germline V gene, CDR1 is SNHLY and CDR2 is FYNNEI. This CDR3 is CASSAIKGQVGNNEQFF. The CDR3 bases are TGTGCCAGCAGTGCAATAAAAGGACAGGTTGGGAACAATGAGCAGTTCTTC. Drawing the rest from reference TRBV2 and TRBJ2-1, the complete variable domain is EPEVTQTPSHQVTQMGQEVILRCVPISNHLYFYWYRQILGQKVEFLVSFYNNEISEKSEIFDDQFSVERPDGSNFTLKIRSTKLEDSAMYFCASSAIKGQVGNNEQFFGPGTRLTVL.

The V gene is TRBV7-2, the J gene TRBJ2-3; 10 nucleotides line up with TRBD2. The junction had 3 bases not matched to a gene; V was cut back by 1 base and J by 5 bases. This CDR3 comprises 15 residues. Germline V gene sequence: CDR1 SGHTA, CDR2 FQGNSA. The CDR3 here is CASSLVASGGDTQYF. The CDR3 bases are TGTGCCAGCAGCTTAGTGGCTAGCGGGGGAGATACGCAGTATTTT.

The chain employs TRBV7-3 and TRBJ2-7; D perhaps matches TRBD2 (6 bases). The CDR3 length is 14 residues. Germline V CDR1 and CDR2: SGHTA, FQGTGA. The germline V and J ends were trimmed by 5 bases and 7 bases, with 18 bases remaining between them. CDR3 in DNA: TGTGCCAGCAGCACCTGGCCGGGCGGAGGGGAGCAGTACTTC. Translation gives CASSTWPGGGEQYF.

The CDR3 DNA is TGCGCCAGCAGCCTGGGGCTGTCTAGCGGCACAGATACGCAGTATTTT. Protein product: CASSLGLSSGTDTQYF. The chain is built from TRBV5-1 and TRBJ2-3; D is perhaps TRBD2 (6 bases). This CDR3 comprises 16 residues. Germline V gives CDR1 SGHRS, CDR2 YFSETQ. Trimming removed 4 bases from V and 1 base from J, with 16 bases in between.